This T cell receptor beta chain came from a study of cytomegalovirus exposure and HLA in healthy donors (dated by TCRdb to 2015 to 2018). Some background on the complete study: An earlier analysis of approximately 640 of the donors reported about 250 Gb of sequence data and some 100 million unique TCR beta sequences from 150 million to 200 million T cells. In an earlier analysis of about 590 of the donors, high-throughput TCR beta sequencing was used to judge whether each TCR beta V gene segment behaved as functional or pseudogenic. HLA typing included class I and class II loci at four-digit resolution. Of the approximately 400 genotyped donors, over 65% fell in the genetic ancestry cluster associated with self-reported Caucasian donors. Besides the first cohort of 666 subjects, a separate validation cohort made up of 120 different subjects was used. Donor age, sex, ethnicity and CMV serostatus were compiled together with the repertoire data. In the later analysis, no new phenotypic data were used to find candidate immune exposures; instead, reliance was placed on TCR beta sequences and their occurrence across donors. Every discovery cohort repertoire had been produced on one sequencing platform. The study aimed to test whether cataloging public T cell receptors could reveal signatures of past pathogen exposure. In a later genetic analysis, genome-wide SNP genotypes for about three fifths of the 666 donors were used, and that subset was treated as a discovery cohort. To predict cytomegalovirus infection status, the study combined high-throughput TCR immunosequencing, statistical association of individual TCRs with disease status, and machine learning. Roughly 300 gigabases of sequencing data and about 92 million unique TCR sequences made up an early release that covered 500 to 650 HLA-typed donors. Typing coverage differed by locus: A, B, C, DRB1 and DQB1 were typed in roughly 620-630 donors, DQA1 in 522, DPA1 in 600 to 610, and DPB1 in roughly 470. Roughly 5 DR-DQ haplotypes were handled as single units for association and clustering, since linkage in the cohort was strong. A later analysis re-examined previously published TCR beta repertoires from roughly 720 donors and added high-resolution HLA genotyping to investigate patterns of TCR occurrence. The study profiled the T cell repertoires of approximately 700 subjects by immunosequencing and related them to cytomegalovirus serostatus. Among a few hundred genotyped donors of the cohort, an average of about 240,000 unique TCR beta nucleotide sequences were sequenced per donor, 15% to 20% of them non-productive.

The cohort was made up of 500 to 850 healthy bone marrow donors. At the time of sampling, all cohort members were nominally healthy, though unrecorded immune exposures were likely present. The donor tested CMV seronegative, placing the donor among the 350 or so seronegative members of the cohort. Each donor provided a peripheral blood sample, and peripheral blood mononuclear cells were used for TCR beta sequencing. Genomic DNA was extracted from the blood cell samples with the Qiagen DNeasy Blood Extraction Kit. The CDR3 holds 16 amino acids from the cysteine to the phenylalanine. Only CDR3 DNA is held: 48 bases, read in frame from base 1. After removal of 4 bases from V and 1 base from J, the junction retains 9 bases not matched to a gene. Reading the germline V gene gives CDR1 KGHSH and CDR2 LQKENI. A single count supports this clone. It lacks a known antigen. No clone much larger than this one lies a single base away; base qualities are absent.

Library method: the immunoSEQ multiplex PCR assay. A mixture of 60 forward primers for TCR Vbeta segments and 13 reverse primers for TCR Jbeta segments was used in the multiplex PCR. The CDR3 region of rearranged TCR beta genes was amplified from genomic DNA by a multiplex PCR assay. The amplified TCR beta libraries were sequenced on the Illumina HiSeq System as 87-base-pair reads. The authors processed their data as follows. In a later analysis, roughly 80 million unique TCR beta chains were counted across the roughly 670 repertoires, and roughly 11 million of these chains were shared by at least two donors. Raw reads were error-corrected and collapsed into unique sequences with a nearest-neighbor algorithm that merged closely related sequences to remove PCR and sequencing errors. To assign V, D and J gene segments, CDR3 sequences were aligned to IMGT reference sequences. For a sequence to be retained, a match of at least six nucleotides was required to both a V gene segment and a J gene segment. Rearrangements were classified as productive when the CDR3 lacked stop codons and remained in frame with V and J, and all other rearrangements were classified as non-productive. CDR3 was defined according to IMGT convention as the region running from the second conserved V-encoded cysteine to the conserved J-encoded phenylalanine. Sequences without an unambiguous match to a single V gene segment were excluded from the earlier analysis of approximately 600 of the donors. An earlier analysis of fewer than 750 of the donors called V segments functional above 56.7% productive rearrangements and segregating when the between-donor standard deviation exceeded 5%. A statistical classification framework was built for diagnosing cytomegalovirus status from the catalog of TCR beta chain sequences. In a later analysis, V and J genes were assigned by comparing TCR nucleotide sequences against IMGT/GENE-DB human TR gene sequences. In a later analysis, CDR3 sequences and most-parsimonious VDJ recombination scenarios were assigned using the TCRdist pipeline. In a later analysis, each TCR beta chain was defined by its CDR3 amino acid sequence together with its V-gene family, and reads lacking a unique V-gene family were excluded. A later analysis removed roughly 590 highly shared, low-generation-probability nucleotide sequences to deal with suspected cross-contamination and a sequencing artifact. For each public chain, a later analysis derived a clonal expansion index from normalized ranks of inferred template counts within each repertoire. Generation probabilities in a later analysis came from a VDJ recombination model fitted to out-of-frame rearrangements, and those results were checked against IGoR. A later analysis scored TCR-TCR, TCR-HLA and TCR-CMV co-occurrence with hypergeometric tests, applying a repertoire-size bias correction to TCR pairs. False discovery rates were estimated in a later analysis by permuting HLA or CMV assignments 20 times. In a later analysis, co-occurring TCRs were grouped with DBSCAN, and TCRdist sequence similarity was added when clustering was performed within HLA-allele-positive subsets. For co-occurrence clustering, repertoires with fewer than 30,000 or more than 120,000 public chains were excluded, along with about five repertoires with anomalous nucleotide sharing. TCRdb mirrors the immuneACCESS table, restricted to in-frame sequences. Some clones are absent from its copies; in checked studies, under half trace to an unresolved V gene, and the reason for the others is unknown. V and J calls and clone size are as listed in that table; D and trimming were resolved from the DNA. The sample has a few hundred thousand clones on record, around 90% of them singletons. Jointly, the top ten make up around 1.7% of the sample.

What the research found in general, with its limitations: A cluster of highly shared sequence variants was judged likely to represent a technical artifact of the sequencing pipeline. Immune exposure information for the cohort was limited to CMV serostatus. Correlated functional status among segregating V segments might reflect linkage disequilibrium, but an unknown experimental factor could not be ruled out. Assigning TCR associations to individual alleles was difficult when HLA alleles, especially DR and DQ, strongly co-occurred. Across donors, most TCR sequences were observed very rarely, whereas some public TCRs were present in many individuals. A later analysis found that most CMV-associated TCR beta chains appeared HLA-restricted, with HLA associations seemingly driven largely by CMV exposure. Sequencing depth was assumed to be roughly uniform across donors in the presence/absence analyses, though that assumption may not hold. The classifier was reported to diagnose cytomegalovirus status with high specificity and sensitivity in both the original cohort and the validation cohort. In a later analysis, several top co-occurrence clusters were reported to appear linked to parvovirus B19, influenza, CMV and Epstein-Barr virus. A further reported finding was that TCR beta sequences accurately predicted the HLA-A and HLA-B alleles for most subjects in the first cohort. HLA typing was unavailable for some donors at each locus, so association tests used only the typed subset. A total of 150 or so TCR beta chains were listed by the study as associated with cytomegalovirus. Because counts were too low, 15 to 20 rarely observed V segments, including chromosome 9 orphons, were excluded from the earlier analysis of several hundred of the donors. An earlier analysis of 450 to 750 of the donors showed that most TCR beta V segments appeared in productive rearrangements either about 90% or about 30% of the time, which broadly matched IMGT annotations. The cohort was sequenced for TCR beta chains only, and without alpha or paired-chain data the features that could be detected were limited. Specific HLA alleles were associated with 16,951 TCR beta sequences at a false discovery rate of 0.05 in a later analysis. A later analysis found that HLA-associated TCR beta chains were more clonally expanded and had lower generation probabilities than equally common non-associated chains. Some IMGT-functional V segments, including TRBV6-2 and TRBV6-3, could not be told apart with the 87-base-pair reads, so those segments were excluded. In a later analysis, TCR association rates were found to vary across HLA loci, with the most associated TCRs seen for DRB1 alleles and the fewest for HLA-C alleles. Compared with the roughly 670-donor mean, donors in an Asian-associated ancestry cluster had fewer N-insertions in productive TCRs, according to a later genetic analysis. Three of the identified cytomegalovirus-associated TCR beta chains were confirmed in vitro to be specific for cytomegalovirus antigens. In a later genetic analysis, a missense DCLRE1C variant was associated with V-gene and J-gene trimming of TCR beta chains, and the association was replicated in an independent cohort. It was suggested by the authors that the approach could potentially be generalized to other disease states and immunological phenotypes.

The TCR was taken from a girl aged 2 to 10 in good health and CMV-seronegative. The sequenced material came from PBMCs. The chain uses TRBV18 and TRBJ1-2; the central 7 bases match TRBD1. The DNA is TGTGCCAGCTCACAACTTGGACAGGATCTTAACTATGGCTACACCTTC. It specifies CASSQLGQDLNYGYTF.